Sequencing of this T cell receptor beta chain was carried out in a study of cytomegalovirus exposure and HLA in healthy donors. Whole-study results and caveats: Per a later analysis, HLA-associated TCR beta chains showed more clonal expansion than other, equally common TCR beta chains.

In the PCR, 60 Vbeta and 13 Jbeta primers were used. Assay: immunoSEQ multiplex PCR; the TCRdb copy retains only in-frame clones and omits some. The sample holds about 130,000 clones. Germline V lookup: CDR1 SNHLY, CDR2 FYNNEI. This CDR3 spans 11 amino acids. V was pared by 7 bases and J by 6 bases, with 10 bases between. Note on this clone: Its target is not known.

The clonotype was recovered from a woman in her thirties or forties in good health and CMV-seropositive. The V gene is TRBV2, the J gene TRBJ2-7; possibly TRBD2 for D (6 bases). Sequencing was carried out using PBMCs. Here the CDR3 reads CASKAGFEQYF. DNA for the CDR3: TGTGCCAGCAAGGCGGGGTTCGAGCAGTACTTC.